Each of the 6 T cell receptor beta chains below was sequenced from the same sample in a study of response to subunit inactivated influenza vaccine (dated by TCRdb to 2017 to 2018). Library preparation used RT-PCR. Data came from an Illumina HiSeq 2500. The public reads were quality trimmed at Q25 with fastp and then assembled into clones with MiXCR by TCRdb, keeping productive beta chains. Entries that share a CDR3 protein sequence are merged under the most common genes and DNA. Here the sample has about 620,000 distinct CDR3 sequences; about 10% occur a single time. The top ten constitute roughly 11% of the sample. In addition, the sample was reused for a study of T cells expressing NK-cell markers. The second paper states: TCR beta cDNA libraries were prepared using 5'RACE template switching, which introduced a universal primer site and unique molecular identifiers.

The input for sequencing was PBMCs from blood, taken on the day of vaccination. These receptors were obtained from a man aged 45-60 years who received an inactivated influenza vaccine. Donor details come from another sample of the same person, matched by shared clones.

There are a few counts of this clonotype. The chain recombines TRBV11-2 with TRBJ2-3, with TRBD2 identical over 10 bases. V shed 0 bases, J shed 3 bases, and the junction held 6 bases outside the gene matches. The germline V gene encodes CDR1 SGHAT and CDR2 FQNNGV. The CDR3 covers 17 residues. CDR3 coding DNA: TGTGCCAGCAGCTTAGAAGCGGGGGGGATGGGGACAGATACGCAGTATTTT. It encodes CASSLEAGGMGTDTQYF.

This chain connects TRBV12-3 or TRBV12-4 to TRBJ1-5; 9 bases line up with TRBD1. The CDR3 extends over 15 amino acids. The ends lost 0 bases at V and 6 bases at J; junction bases unmatched: 3. CDR3: CASSLARGQGQPQHF. CDR3 in DNA: TGTGCCAGCAGTTTAGCCCGGGGACAGGGTCAGCCCCAGCATTTT.

CDR3 sequence (DNA): TGTGCCAGCAGCTGGGCAGGGGGCTACAATGAGCAGTTCTTC. Amino acids: CASSWAGGYNEQFF. V and J are TRBV11-2 and TRBJ2-1, with 7 bases aligning to TRBD1. There are 14 residues in the CDR3. CDR1 is SGHAT, CDR2 FQNNGV, per germline. J was trimmed by 3 bases and V by 4 bases; bases with no gene match: 3.

The chain carries TRBV5-1 and TRBJ1-6; D not resolved. Looked up from germline, CDR1 is SGHRS and CDR2 is YFSETQ. V was cut by 0 bases and J by 7 bases, with 11 bases left in between. The CDR3 is 15 residues long. The CDR3 nucleotides are TGCGCCAGCAGCTTGGACGGGAATGACAATTCACCCCTCCACTTT. This gives the protein CASSLDGNDNSPLHF. Full variable domain (rest looked up from reference TRBV5-1 and TRBJ1-6): KAGVTQTPRYLIKTRGQQVTLSCSPISGHRSVSWYQQTPGQGLQFLFEYFSETQRNKGNFPGRFSGRQFSNSRSEMNVSTLELGDSALYLCASSLDGNDNSPLHFGNGTRLTVT.

This clonotype was seen repeatedly, ten times or more. J is TRBJ2-1 and V is TRBV12-3 or TRBV12-4; D perhaps matches TRBD1 (6 bases). Deletions cut 6 bases from V and 0 bases from J, with 9 bases between. The CDR3 has 14 residues. The DNA of the CDR3 is TGTGCCAGCAGCGACAGGAGCTCCTACAATGAGCAGTTCTTC. Amino acids: CASSDRSSYNEQFF.

The chain combines TRBV30 with TRBJ2-2; a weak D match, TRBD2 (5 bases). The CDR3 is 14 amino acids. CDR1 and CDR2 from the germline V gene are GTSNPN and SVGIG (reference sequence). V was pared by 0 bases and J by 8 bases, with 13 bases between. The CDR3, as DNA: TGTGCCTGGAGTGTAGGTCGAGGGAGTGGGGAGCTGTTTTTT. Translated, it gives CAWSVGRGSGELFF.